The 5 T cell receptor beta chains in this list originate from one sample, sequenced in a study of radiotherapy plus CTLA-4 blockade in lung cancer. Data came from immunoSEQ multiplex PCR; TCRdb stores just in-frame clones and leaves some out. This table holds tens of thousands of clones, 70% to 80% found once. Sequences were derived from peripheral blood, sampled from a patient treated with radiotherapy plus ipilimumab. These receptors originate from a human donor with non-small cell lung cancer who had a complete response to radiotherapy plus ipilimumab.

As DNA, the CDR3 is TGTGCCAGCAGAGGTCAGGGCTATGGCTACACCTTC. Amino acid sequence: CASRGQGYGYTF. The gene calls are TRBV7-2 and TRBJ1-2; TRBD1 is a possible D gene (5 bases). CDR3 length: 12 residues. V shed 6 bases and J shed 4 bases, with 9 bases lying between them. From germline, CDR1 is SGHTA and CDR2 FQGNSA.

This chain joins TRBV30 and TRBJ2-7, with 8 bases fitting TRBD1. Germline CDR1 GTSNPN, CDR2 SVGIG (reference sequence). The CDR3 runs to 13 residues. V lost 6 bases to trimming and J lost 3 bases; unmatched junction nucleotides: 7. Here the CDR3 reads CACLQGEDYEQYF. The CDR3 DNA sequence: TGTGCCTGCCTACAGGGGGAAGACTACGAGCAGTACTTC.

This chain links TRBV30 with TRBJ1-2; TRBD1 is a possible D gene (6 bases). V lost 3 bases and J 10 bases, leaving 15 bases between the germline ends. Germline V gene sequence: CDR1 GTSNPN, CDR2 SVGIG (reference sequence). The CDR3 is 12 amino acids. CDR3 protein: CAWSLGRGDYTF. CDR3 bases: TGTGCCTGGAGCCTTGGGAGGGGGGACTACACCTTC. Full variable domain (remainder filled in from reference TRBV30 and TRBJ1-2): SQTIHQWPATLVQPVGSPLSLECTVEGTSNPNLYWYRQAAGRGLQLLFYSVGIGQISSEVPQNLSASRPQDRQFILSSKKLLLSDSGFYLCAWSLGRGDYTFGSGTRLTVV.

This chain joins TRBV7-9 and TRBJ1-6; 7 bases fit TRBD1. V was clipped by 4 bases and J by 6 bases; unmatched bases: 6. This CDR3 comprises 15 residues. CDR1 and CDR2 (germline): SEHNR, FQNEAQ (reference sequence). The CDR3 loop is CASSSVTGINSPLHF. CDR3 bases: TGTGCCAGCAGCTCGGTGACAGGGATTAATTCACCCCTCCACTTT.

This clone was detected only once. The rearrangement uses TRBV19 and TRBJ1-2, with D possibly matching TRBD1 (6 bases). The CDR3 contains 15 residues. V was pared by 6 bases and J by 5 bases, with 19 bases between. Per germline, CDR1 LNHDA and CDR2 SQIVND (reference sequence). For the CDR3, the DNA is TGTGCCAGTAGCCGCCCGGGGGAGGGGGGGTATGGCTACACCTTC. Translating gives CASSRPGEGGYGYTF.